This T cell receptor (beta chain) derives from a study of cytomegalovirus exposure and HLA in healthy donors. On the study more broadly: Among about 400 genotyped donors, 80% to 90% fell in the Caucasian-associated ancestry cluster. Regarding the study as a whole: Available immune exposure information was restricted to CMV serostatus only. Some V segments, TRBV6-2 and TRBV6-3 among them, were indistinguishable and were therefore excluded. In most subjects, TCR beta sequences reportedly gave accurate predictions of HLA-A and HLA-B alleles.

PCR employed 60 Vbeta and 13 Jbeta primers. Clones were read by immunoSEQ multiplex PCR, and TCRdb kept only the in-frame ones, dropping some. The sample holds roughly 120,000 clones. With regard to this clone: Its specificity is not known.

This CDR3 is built from 15 residues. Unmatched junction bases numbered 8, after V lost 6 bases and J lost 3 bases. Germline V gene lookup returns CDR1 SGHDT and CDR2 YYEEEE. Input material: PBMCs. The receptor's source is a man under 40 in good health and CMV-seronegative. The V call is TRBV5-6, the J call TRBJ2-1; 8 nucleotides align to TRBD2. The CDR3 spells CASTGFGGGYNEQFF. The CDR3 DNA is TGTGCCAGCACCGGCTTCGGGGGGGGCTACAATGAGCAGTTCTTC. Together with reference TRBV5-6 and TRBJ2-1, the CDR3 gives the full variable domain: DAGVTQSPTHLIKTRGQQVTLRCSPKSGHDTVSWYQQALGQGPQFIFQYYEEEERQRGNFPDRFSGHQFPNYSSELNVNALLLGDSALYLCASTGFGGGYNEQFFGPGTRLTVL.